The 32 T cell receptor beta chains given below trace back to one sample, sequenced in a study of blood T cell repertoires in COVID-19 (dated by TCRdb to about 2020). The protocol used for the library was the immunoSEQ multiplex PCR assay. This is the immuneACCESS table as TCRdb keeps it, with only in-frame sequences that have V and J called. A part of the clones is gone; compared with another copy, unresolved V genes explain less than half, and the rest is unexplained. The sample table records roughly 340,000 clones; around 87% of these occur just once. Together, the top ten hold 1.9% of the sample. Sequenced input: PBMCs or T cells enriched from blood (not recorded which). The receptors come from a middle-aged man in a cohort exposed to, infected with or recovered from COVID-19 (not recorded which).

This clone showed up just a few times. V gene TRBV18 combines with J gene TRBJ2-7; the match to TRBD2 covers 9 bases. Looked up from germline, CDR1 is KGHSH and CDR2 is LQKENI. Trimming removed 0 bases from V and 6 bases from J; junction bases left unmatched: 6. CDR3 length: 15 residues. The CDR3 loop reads CASSPPASGRTEQYF. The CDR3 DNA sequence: TGTGCCAGCTCACCACCTGCGAGCGGGAGGACCGAGCAGTACTTC.

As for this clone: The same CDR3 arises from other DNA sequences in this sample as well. The CDR3 here is CASSGAEQYF. CDR3 DNA: TGTGCCAGCAGTGGCGCGGAGCAGTACTTC. This chain links TRBV2 with TRBJ2-7, with D uncertain. Germline V gene lookup returns CDR1 SNHLY and CDR2 FYNNEI. The ends were cut back, 4 bases at V and 7 bases at J, with 5 bases in the middle. CDR3 length: 10 residues.

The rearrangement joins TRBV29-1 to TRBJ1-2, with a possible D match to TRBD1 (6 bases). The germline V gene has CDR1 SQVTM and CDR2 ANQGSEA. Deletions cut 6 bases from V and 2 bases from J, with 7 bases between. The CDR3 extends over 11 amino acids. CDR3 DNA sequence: TGCAGCGTGACAGGAAACTATGGCTACACCTTC. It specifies CSVTGNYGYTF.

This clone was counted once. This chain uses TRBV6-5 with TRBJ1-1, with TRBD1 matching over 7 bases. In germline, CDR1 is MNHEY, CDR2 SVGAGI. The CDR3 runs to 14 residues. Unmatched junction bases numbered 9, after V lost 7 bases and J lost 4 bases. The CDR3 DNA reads TGTGCCAGCACAAGACAGGGTATAGGCACTGAAGCTTTCTTT. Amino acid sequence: CASTRQGIGTEAFF.

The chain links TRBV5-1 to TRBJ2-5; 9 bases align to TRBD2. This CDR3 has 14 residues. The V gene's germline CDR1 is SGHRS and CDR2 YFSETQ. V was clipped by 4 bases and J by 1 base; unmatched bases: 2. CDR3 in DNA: TGCGCCAGCAGCGTAGCGGGAGTCCAAGAGACCCAGTACTTC. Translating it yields CASSVAGVQETQYF.

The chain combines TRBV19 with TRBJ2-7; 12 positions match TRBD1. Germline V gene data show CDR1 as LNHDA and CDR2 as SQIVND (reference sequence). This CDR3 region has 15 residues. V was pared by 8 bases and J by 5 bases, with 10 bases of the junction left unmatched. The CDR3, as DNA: TGTGCCAGTGACGCCGGGACAGGGGGCCGGAACGAGCAGTACTTC. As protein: CASDAGTGGRNEQYF.

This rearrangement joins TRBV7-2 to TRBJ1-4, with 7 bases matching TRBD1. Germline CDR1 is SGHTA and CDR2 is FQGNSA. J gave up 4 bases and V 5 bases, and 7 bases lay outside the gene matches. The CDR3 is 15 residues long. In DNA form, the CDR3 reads TGTGCCAGCAGCGTTAACAGGGGTGATAATGAAAAACTGTTTTTT. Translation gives CASSVNRGDNEKLFF.

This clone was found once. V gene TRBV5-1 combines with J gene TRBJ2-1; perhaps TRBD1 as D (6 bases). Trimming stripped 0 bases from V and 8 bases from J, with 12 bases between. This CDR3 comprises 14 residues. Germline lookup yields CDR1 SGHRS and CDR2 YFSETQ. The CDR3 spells CASSLVTGLDEQFF. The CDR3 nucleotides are TGCGCCAGCAGCTTGGTAACAGGGTTGGATGAGCAGTTCTTC.

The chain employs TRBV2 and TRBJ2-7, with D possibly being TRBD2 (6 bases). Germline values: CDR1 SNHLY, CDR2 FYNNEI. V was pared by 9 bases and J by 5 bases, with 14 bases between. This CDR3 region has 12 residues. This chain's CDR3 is CASRTSGDEQYF. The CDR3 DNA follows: TGTGCCAGTAGGACCTCGGGGGACGAGCAGTACTTC.

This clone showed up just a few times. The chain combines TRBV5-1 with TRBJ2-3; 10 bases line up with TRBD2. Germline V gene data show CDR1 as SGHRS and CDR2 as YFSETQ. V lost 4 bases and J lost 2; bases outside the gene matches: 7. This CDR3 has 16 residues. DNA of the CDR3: TGCGCCAGCAGCGCGGGACTAGCGCCACTCACAGATACGCAGTATTTT. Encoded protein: CASSAGLAPLTDTQYF. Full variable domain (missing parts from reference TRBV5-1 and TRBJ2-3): KAGVTQTPRYLIKTRGQQVTLSCSPISGHRSVSWYQQTPGQGLQFLFEYFSETQRNKGNFPGRFSGRQFSNSRSEMNVSTLELGDSALYLCASSAGLAPLTDTQYFGPGTRLTVL.

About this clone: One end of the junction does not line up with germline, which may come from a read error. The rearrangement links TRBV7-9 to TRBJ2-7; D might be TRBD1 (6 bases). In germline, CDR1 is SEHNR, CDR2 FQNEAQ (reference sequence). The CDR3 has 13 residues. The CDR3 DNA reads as TGTGCCGTACAACAGGGATCTTCCTTCGAGCAGTACTTC. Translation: CAVQQGSSFEQYF.

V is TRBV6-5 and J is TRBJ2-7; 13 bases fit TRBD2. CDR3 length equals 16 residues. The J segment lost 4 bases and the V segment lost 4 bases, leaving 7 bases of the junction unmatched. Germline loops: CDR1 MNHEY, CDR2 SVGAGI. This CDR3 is CASSSGLAGVLYEQYF. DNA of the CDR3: TGTGCCAGCAGTTCCGGACTAGCGGGAGTTTTATACGAGCAGTACTTC.

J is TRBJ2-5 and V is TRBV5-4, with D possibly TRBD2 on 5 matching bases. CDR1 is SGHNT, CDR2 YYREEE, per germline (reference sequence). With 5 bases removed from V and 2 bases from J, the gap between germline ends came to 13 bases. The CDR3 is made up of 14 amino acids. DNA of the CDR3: TGTGCCAGCAGTGACGAGCGGTTTCAAGAGACCCAGTACTTC. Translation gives CASSDERFQETQYF.

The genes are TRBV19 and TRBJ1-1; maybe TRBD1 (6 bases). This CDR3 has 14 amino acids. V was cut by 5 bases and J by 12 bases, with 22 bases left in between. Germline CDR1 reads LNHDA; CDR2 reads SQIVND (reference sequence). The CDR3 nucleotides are TGTGCCAGTAGTCCATCCGGGACATTAATCTATCCTTTCTTT. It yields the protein CASSPSGTLIYPFF.

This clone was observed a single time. The DNA of the CDR3 is TGTGCCAGCAGCGGGGCTGGACAGGGAAAAGAGACCCAGTACTTC. It is translated as CASSGAGQGKETQYF. This chain uses TRBV5-4 with TRBJ2-5, with 8 bases fitting TRBD1. CDR1 is SGHNT and CDR2 is YYREEE in the germline V gene (reference sequence). V shed 4 bases, J shed 3 bases, and the junction held 8 bases outside the gene matches. This CDR3 has 15 amino acids.

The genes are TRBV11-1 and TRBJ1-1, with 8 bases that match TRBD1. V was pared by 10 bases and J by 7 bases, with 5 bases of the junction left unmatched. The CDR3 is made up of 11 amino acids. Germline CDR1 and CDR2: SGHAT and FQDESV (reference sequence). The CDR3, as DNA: TGTGCCACCTCACAGGGGGTTGAAGCTTTCTTT. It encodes CATSQGVEAFF.

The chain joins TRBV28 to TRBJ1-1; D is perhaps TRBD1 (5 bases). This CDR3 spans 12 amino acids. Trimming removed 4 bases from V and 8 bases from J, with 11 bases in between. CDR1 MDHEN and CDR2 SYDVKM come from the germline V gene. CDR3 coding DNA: TGTGCCAGCAGTTCAGCCCGGACAGAAGCTTTCTTT. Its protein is CASSSARTEAFF.

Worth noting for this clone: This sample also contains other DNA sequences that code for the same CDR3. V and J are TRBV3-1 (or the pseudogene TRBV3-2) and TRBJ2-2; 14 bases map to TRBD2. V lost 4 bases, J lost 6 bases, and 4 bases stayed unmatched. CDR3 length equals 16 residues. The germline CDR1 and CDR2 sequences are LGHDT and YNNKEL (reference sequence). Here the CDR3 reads CASSRGLAGGSGELFF. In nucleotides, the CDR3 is TGTGCCAGCAGCCGCGGACTAGCGGGAGGTTCCGGGGAGCTGTTTTTT.

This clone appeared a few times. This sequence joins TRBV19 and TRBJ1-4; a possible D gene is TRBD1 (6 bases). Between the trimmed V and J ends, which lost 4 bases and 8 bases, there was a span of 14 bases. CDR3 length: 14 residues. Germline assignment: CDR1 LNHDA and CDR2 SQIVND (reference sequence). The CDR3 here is CASSNTGNDEKLFF. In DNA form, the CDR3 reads TGTGCCAGTAGTAACACAGGGAATGACGAAAAACTGTTTTTT.

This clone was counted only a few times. CDR3 protein: CASSPGGSGANVLTF. Here the CDR3 DNA reads TGTGCCAGCAGCCCTGGAGGCTCTGGGGCCAACGTCCTGACTTTC. The chain couples TRBV11-3 to TRBJ2-6; the D gene is possibly TRBD2 (5 bases). This CDR3 has 15 amino acids. Germline CDR1 is SGHNT and CDR2 is YENEEA. The V end was cut by 5 bases, the J end by 0 bases, with 8 bases between. The variable domain in full, with the rest retrieved from reference TRBV11-3 and TRBJ2-6, is EAGVVQSPRYKIIEKKQPVAFWCNPISGHNTLYWYLQNLGQGPELLIRYENEEAVDDSQLPKDRFSAERLKGVDSTLKIQPAELGDSAVYLCASSPGGSGANVLTFGAGSRLTVL.

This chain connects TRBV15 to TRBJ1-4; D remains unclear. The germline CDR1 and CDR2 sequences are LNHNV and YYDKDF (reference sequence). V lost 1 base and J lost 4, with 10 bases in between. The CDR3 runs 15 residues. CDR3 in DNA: TGTGCCACCAGCAGAGCTAGGAGGAATAATGAAAAACTGTTTTTT. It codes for CATSRARRNNEKLFF.

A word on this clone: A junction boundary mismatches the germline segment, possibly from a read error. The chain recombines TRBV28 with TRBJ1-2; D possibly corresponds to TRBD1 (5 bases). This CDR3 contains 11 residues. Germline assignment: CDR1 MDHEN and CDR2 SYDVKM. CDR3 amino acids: CASSDRALTGF. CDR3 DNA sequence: TGTGCCAGCAGCGACCGGGCCCTTACAGGCTTC.

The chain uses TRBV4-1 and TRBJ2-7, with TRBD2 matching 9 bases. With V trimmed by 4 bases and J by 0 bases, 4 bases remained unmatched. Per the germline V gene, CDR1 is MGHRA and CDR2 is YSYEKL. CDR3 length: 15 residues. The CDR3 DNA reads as TGCGCCAGCAGCCCTCGACTAGCGGACTCCTACGAGCAGTACTTC. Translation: CASSPRLADSYEQYF.

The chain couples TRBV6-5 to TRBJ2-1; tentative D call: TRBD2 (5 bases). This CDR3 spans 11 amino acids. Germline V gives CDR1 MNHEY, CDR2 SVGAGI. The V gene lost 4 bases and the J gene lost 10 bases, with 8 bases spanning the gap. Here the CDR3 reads CASSSIAEQFF. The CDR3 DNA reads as TGTGCCAGCAGTTCAATAGCGGAGCAGTTCTTC.

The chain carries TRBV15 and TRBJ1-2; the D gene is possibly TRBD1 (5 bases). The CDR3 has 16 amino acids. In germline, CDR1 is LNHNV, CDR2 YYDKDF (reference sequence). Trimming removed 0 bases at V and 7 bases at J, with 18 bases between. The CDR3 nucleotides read TGTGCCACCAGCAGAGACCCCGCGGCAGGGAGGACTGGCTACACCTTC. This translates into CATSRDPAAGRTGYTF.

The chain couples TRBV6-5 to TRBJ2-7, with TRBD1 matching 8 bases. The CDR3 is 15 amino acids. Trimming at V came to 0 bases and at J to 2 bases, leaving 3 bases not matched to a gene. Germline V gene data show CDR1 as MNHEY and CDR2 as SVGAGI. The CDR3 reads CASSYSTGVAYEQYF. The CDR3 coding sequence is TGTGCCAGCAGTTACTCGACAGGGGTGGCCTACGAGCAGTACTTC.

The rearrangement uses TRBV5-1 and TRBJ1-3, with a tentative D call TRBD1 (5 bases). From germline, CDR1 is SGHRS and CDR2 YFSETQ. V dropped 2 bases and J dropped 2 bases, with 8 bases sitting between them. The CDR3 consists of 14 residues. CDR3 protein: CASSFGGAGNTIYF. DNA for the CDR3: TGCGCCAGCAGCTTCGGAGGGGCTGGAAACACCATATATTTT.

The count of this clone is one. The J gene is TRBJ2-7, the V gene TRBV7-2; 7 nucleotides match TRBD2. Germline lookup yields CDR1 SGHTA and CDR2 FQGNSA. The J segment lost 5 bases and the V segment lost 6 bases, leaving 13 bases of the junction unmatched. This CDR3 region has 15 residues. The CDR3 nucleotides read TGTGCCAGCAGTCGCTATGGCGGGAGCCAAAACGAGCAGTACTTC. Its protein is CASSRYGGSQNEQYF. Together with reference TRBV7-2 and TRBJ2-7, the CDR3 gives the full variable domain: GAGVSQSPSNKVTEKGKDVELRCDPISGHTALYWYRQSLGQGLEFLIYFQGNSAPDKSGLPSDRFSAERTGGSVSTLTIQRTQQEDSAVYLCASSRYGGSQNEQYFGPGTRLTVT.

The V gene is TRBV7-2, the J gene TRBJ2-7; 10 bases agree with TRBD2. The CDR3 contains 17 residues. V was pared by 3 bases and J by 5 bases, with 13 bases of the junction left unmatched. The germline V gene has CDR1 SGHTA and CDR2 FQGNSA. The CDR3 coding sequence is TGTGCCAGCAGCTTGCGGAGATCATTAGCGGGAGGTAACGAGCAGTACTTC. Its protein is CASSLRRSLAGGNEQYF.

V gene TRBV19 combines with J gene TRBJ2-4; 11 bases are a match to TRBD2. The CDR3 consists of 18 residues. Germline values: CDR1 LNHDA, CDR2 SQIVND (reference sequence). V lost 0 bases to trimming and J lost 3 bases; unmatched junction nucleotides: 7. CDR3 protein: CASSIELAGDASKNIQYF. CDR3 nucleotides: TGTGCCAGTAGTATAGAACTAGCGGGAGACGCCAGCAAAAACATTCAGTACTTC. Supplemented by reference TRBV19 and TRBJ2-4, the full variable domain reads DGGITQSPKYLFRKEGQNVTLSCEQNLNHDAMYWYRQDPGQGLRLIYYSQIVNDFQKGDIAEGYSVSREKKESFPLTVTSAQKNPTAFYLCASSIELAGDASKNIQYFGAGTRLSVL.

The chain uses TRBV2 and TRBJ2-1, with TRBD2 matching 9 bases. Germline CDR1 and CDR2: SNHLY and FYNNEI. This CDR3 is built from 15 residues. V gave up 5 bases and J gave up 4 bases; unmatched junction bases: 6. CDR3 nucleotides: TGTGCCAGCAGTCCACCTAGCGGGGTATACAATGAGCAGTTCTTC. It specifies CASSPPSGVYNEQFF. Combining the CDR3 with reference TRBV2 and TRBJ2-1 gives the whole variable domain EPEVTQTPSHQVTQMGQEVILRCVPISNHLYFYWYRQILGQKVEFLVSFYNNEISEKSEIFDDQFSVERPDGSNFTLKIRSTKLEDSAMYFCASSPPSGVYNEQFFGPGTRLTVL.

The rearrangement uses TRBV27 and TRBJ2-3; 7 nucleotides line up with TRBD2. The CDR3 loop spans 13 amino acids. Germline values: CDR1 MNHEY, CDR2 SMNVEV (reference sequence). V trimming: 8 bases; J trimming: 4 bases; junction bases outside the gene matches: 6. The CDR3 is CASRRELPDTQYF. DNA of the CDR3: TGTGCCAGCCGGCGGGAGCTCCCAGATACGCAGTATTTT.